These T cell receptor beta chains were read from a single sample in a study of T cells in localized non-small cell lung cancer. Using immunoSEQ multiplex PCR, the repertoire was profiled, and TCRdb retains in-frame clones only, with some absent. The sample yields about 3,100 clones, less than 40% seen once. The starting material was normal lung tissue next to the tumor, obtained before any cancer treatment. Receptor source: a woman between 40 and 69 years old with stage I lung adenocarcinoma. CDR3s include the opening cysteine and the closing phenylalanine or tryptophan. The order of the fields is V gene, D gene, clone size, J gene, CDR3 DNA, CDR3 protein. D genes are given only for firm matches. Size is stated for part of the rows, as once, few or many counts, or as a class when the clone is expanded.

>TRBV11-3|-|medium-sized|TRBJ2-1
TGTGCCAGCAGCCAGGAAATCGCTAGCACCGATGAGCAGTTCTTC
CASSQEIASTDEQFF
>TRBV6-8|-|-|TRBJ2-1
TGTGCCAGCAGTCCCATGAGGTATGAGCAGTTCTTC
CASSPMRYEQFF
>TRBV18|-|-|TRBJ1-4
TGTGCCAGCTCAGGCTTGGATGAAAAACTGTTTTTT
CASSGLDEKLFF
>TRBV28|-|-|TRBJ1-1
TGTGCCAGCAGTTCCCCACAGGTTGCTGAAGCTTTCTTT
CASSSPQVAEAFF
>TRBV9|TRBD2|medium-sized|TRBJ2-1
TGTGCCAGCAGCGTCGGTAGCGGGAGGGCCGTCTCTTACAATGAGCAGTTCTTC
CASSVGSGRAVSYNEQFF
>TRBV11-1|TRBD2|few|TRBJ2-2
TGTGCCAGCAGCTCCTGGACTAGGAACACCGGGGAGCTGTTTTTT
CASSSWTRNTGELFF
>TRBV6-8|TRBD1|few|TRBJ2-2
TGTGCCAGCAGGGGAGACAGGGTTAACACCGGGGAGCTGTTTTTT
CASRGDRVNTGELFF
>TRBV18|-|few|TRBJ1-1
TGTGCCAGCTCACCTCCACAGGGCAGGAAGGACACTGAAGCTTTCTTT
CASSPPQGRKDTEAFF
>TRBV5-1|-|-|TRBJ2-2
TGCGCCAGCAGCTTGAACAGAATCACCGGGGAGCTGTTTTTT
CASSLNRITGELFF
>TRBV29-1|-|-|TRBJ2-7
TGCAGCGTTGGGCTGCTGAGCTCCTACGAGCAGTACTTC
CSVGLLSSYEQYF
>TRBV19|-|-|TRBJ2-3
TGTGCCAGTAGTATCATGGGTGGCAAAACAGATACGCAGTATTTT
CASSIMGGKTDTQYF